Below are 25 T cell receptor beta chains sequenced from a single sample in a study of T-cell memory formation after mild COVID-19. TCRdb re-derived calls from the 5' RACE reads in MiXCR, one entry per CDR3 protein. The sample has hundreds of thousands of distinct CDR3 sequences, around 20% seen once. Material for sequencing was PBMCs or a T cell subset sorted from them (not recorded which). All receptors come from an adult woman who had mild COVID-19 (a few samples of this study predate the infection). Cell type and time point are not known.

The V call is TRBV12-3 or TRBV12-4, the J call TRBJ1-2, with TRBD1 as a possible D gene (6 bases). Trimming left V 7 bases short and J 8 bases short, with 17 bases between. The CDR3 has 13 amino acids. CDR3 coding DNA: TGTGCCAGCAAACGGGACATGGGGACAGGCTACACCTTC. Amino acid sequence: CASKRDMGTGYTF.

As concerns this clonotype: One end of the junction varies from germline; a read error may be responsible. The rearrangement links TRBV27 to TRBJ2-3; 9 bases align to TRBD1. The CDR3 runs 13 residues. CDR1 and CDR2 from the germline V gene are MNHEY and SMNVEV (reference sequence). The CDR3 bases are TGTGCCAGCAGTATATCGACAGGGGGGCTTGAGTATTTT. Protein sequence: CASSISTGGLEYF.

This clonotype turned up a few times. The chain is built from TRBV29-1 and TRBJ2-7; D uncertain. Trimming pared 4 bases from V and 1 base from J, leaving 17 bases between. Germline V gene lookup returns CDR1 SQVTM and CDR2 ANQGSEA. This CDR3 region has 15 residues. In nucleotides, the CDR3 is TGCAGCGTTGTGCTTAGCAGGACCGTATCCTACGAGCAGTACTTC. Translated, it gives CSVVLSRTVSYEQYF.

This sequence joins TRBV7-9 and TRBJ1-1; the D gene is possibly TRBD1 (5 bases). CDR3 length: 15 residues. Per the germline V gene, CDR1 is SEHNR and CDR2 is FQNEAQ (reference sequence). Deletions cut 6 bases from V and 10 bases from J, with 24 bases between. CDR3 sequence: CASSIRGGSGTIAFF. In DNA form, the CDR3 reads TGTGCCAGCAGTATACGGGGCGGCTCCGGCACAATAGCTTTCTTT.

This clonotype has a handful of counts. The chain is built from TRBV9 and TRBJ2-7, with D tentatively TRBD2 (5 bases). Germline V gene data show CDR1 as SGDLS and CDR2 as YYNGEE. The CDR3 is made up of 14 amino acids. V lost 2 bases and J 3 bases, leaving 12 bases between the germline ends. The CDR3 coding sequence is TGTGCCAGCAGCGTGACCAGCGGATTCTACGAGCAGTACTTC. Its translation: CASSVTSGFYEQYF. The variable domain in full, with the rest retrieved from reference TRBV9 and TRBJ2-7, is DSGVTQTPKHLITATGQRVTLRCSPRSGDLSVYWYQQSLDQGLQFLIQYYNGEERAKGNILERFSAQQFPDLHSELNLSSLELGDSALYFCASSVTSGFYEQYFGPGTRLTVT.

The CDR3 nucleotides are TGTGCCAGCAGTTTAAGGGGATGGACTGAAGCTTTCTTT. Translating gives CASSLRGWTEAFF. The chain combines TRBV27 with TRBJ1-1, with D tentatively TRBD1 (5 bases). The germline CDR1 and CDR2 sequences are MNHEY and SMNVEV (reference sequence). Trimming left V 2 bases short and J 5 bases short, with 9 bases between. The CDR3 totals 13 residues.

This clonotype was seen more than once but under ten times. The CDR3 protein is CASSSSLGLAVNEQFF. The CDR3 DNA reads TGTGCCAGCAGCTCTAGCCTCGGACTAGCGGTTAATGAGCAGTTCTTC. V and J are TRBV7-2 and TRBJ2-1; 10 bases map to TRBD2. The junction had 10 bases not matched to a gene; V was cut back by 4 bases and J by 7 bases. The germline CDR1 and CDR2 sequences are SGHTA and FQGNSA. This CDR3 has 16 residues.

In its sample, this clonotype was seen a few times. The chain carries TRBV20-1 and TRBJ2-7; a weak D match, TRBD1 (6 bases). Germline V lookup: CDR1 DFQATT, CDR2 SNEGSKA (reference sequence). Trimming took 3 bases from V and 1 from J, leaving 10 bases between them. The CDR3 loop spans 13 amino acids. CDR3 residues: CSASRDNSYEQYF. The CDR3 DNA follows: TGCAGTGCTAGCCGGGACAATTCCTACGAGCAGTACTTC.

This chain uses TRBV18 with TRBJ2-3; TRBD1 matches at 7 bases. The junction had 19 bases not matched to a gene; V was cut back by 3 bases and J by 1 base. Germline assignment: CDR1 KGHSH and CDR2 LQKENI. CDR3 length: 20 residues. The CDR3 reads CASSPTPAGTAMGRTDTQYF. The CDR3 DNA is TGTGCCAGCTCACCTACCCCAGCCGGGACAGCGATGGGACGCACAGATACGCAGTATTTT.

The CDR3: CASRPPGHLSGANVLTF. CDR3 bases: TGTGCCAGCAGACCTCCGGGACACCTCTCTGGGGCCAACGTCCTGACTTTC. The rearrangement links TRBV6-1 to TRBJ2-6, with D perhaps TRBD1 (6 bases). The CDR3 is 17 residues long. Germline V gives CDR1 MNHNS, CDR2 SASEGT. Trimming shortened V by 6 bases and J by 0 bases, and 15 bases separated the two germline ends.

A few counts support this clonotype. The chain combines TRBV7-3 with TRBJ1-2, with TRBD1 matching 8 bases. This CDR3 has 13 amino acids. The germline V gene encodes CDR1 SGHTA and CDR2 FQGTGA. V lost 6 bases to trimming and J lost 4 bases; unmatched junction nucleotides: 4. For the CDR3, the DNA is TGTGCCAGCAGTTTGACAGGGGCCTATGGCTACACCTTC. Its translation: CASSLTGAYGYTF. Full variable domain (outside the CDR3, taken from reference TRBV7-3 and TRBJ1-2): GAGVSQTPSNKVTEKGKYVELRCDPISGHTALYWYRQSLGQGPEFLIYFQGTGAADDSGLPNDRFFAVRPEGSVSTLKIQRTERGDSAVYLCASSLTGAYGYTFGSGTRLTVV.

This clonotype was seen a few times. The CDR3 loop reads CASSARGDGYGYTF. CDR3 coding DNA: TGCGCCAGCAGTGCCAGGGGGGACGGCTATGGCTACACCTTC. The gene calls are TRBV10-2 and TRBJ1-2, with 7 bases lining up with TRBD1. After removal of 4 bases from V and 4 bases from J, the junction contained 6 bases not matched to a gene. The CDR3 has 14 amino acids. The germline gives CDR1 WSHSY, CDR2 SAAADI.

This chain links TRBV6-5 with TRBJ2-4; D tentatively reads TRBD1 or TRBD2 (5 bases each). Germline CDR1 is MNHEY and CDR2 is SVGAGI. The CDR3 contains 13 residues. V was clipped by 0 bases and J by 8 bases, with 8 bases between them. CDR3 sequence: CASSYSLGDIQYF. The CDR3 DNA is TGTGCCAGCAGTTACTCACTAGGGGACATTCAGTACTTC.

This clonotype was seen a handful of times. The rearrangement uses TRBV27 and TRBJ1-1; a possible D gene is TRBD1 (5 bases). Between the trimmed V and J ends, which lost 7 bases and 4 bases, there was a span of 16 bases. CDR1 is MNHEY, CDR2 SMNVEV, per germline (reference sequence). There are 14 residues in the CDR3. CDR3 coding DNA: TGTGCCAGCATTTTCAGGCAGGGCAGCACTGAAGCTTTCTTT. It codes for CASIFRQGSTEAFF.

The chain joins TRBV29-1 to TRBJ2-1, with a possible D match to TRBD2 (6 bases). CDR1 is SQVTM and CDR2 is ANQGSEA in the germline V gene. V lost 6 bases, J lost 3 bases, and 18 bases lay in between. There are 15 residues in the CDR3. As DNA, the CDR3 is TGCAGCGTATTAACTGGACTACACCGCTACAATGAGCAGTTCTTC. It specifies CSVLTGLHRYNEQFF.

The chain carries TRBV11-2 and TRBJ2-5, with D perhaps being TRBD1 or TRBD2 (5 bases each). Looked up from germline, CDR1 is SGHAT and CDR2 is FQNNGV. Trimming cost V 3 bases and J 1 base, with 12 bases left between them. The CDR3 contains 15 residues. The CDR3 protein is CASSFSSGRQETQYF. The CDR3 bases are TGTGCCAGCAGCTTCTCCTCGGGACGCCAAGAGACCCAGTACTTC.

This clonotype was found many times. V gene TRBV12-3 or TRBV12-4 combines with J gene TRBJ2-3, with D possibly TRBD1 on 7 matching bases. This CDR3 is built from 15 residues. Deletions cut 9 bases from V and 1 base from J, with 17 bases between. The CDR3: CASRTGGVRTDTQYF. The CDR3 DNA reads as TGTGCCAGTAGGACAGGAGGGGTACGCACAGATACGCAGTATTTT.

This clonotype was seen a few times. The V gene is TRBV5-1, the J gene TRBJ1-1; D is uncertain. Per the germline V gene, CDR1 is SGHRS and CDR2 is YFSETQ. The CDR3 length is 14 residues. V was trimmed by 4 bases and J by 1 base, leaving 11 bases between them. The CDR3 region is CASSPDGRNTEAFF. Here the CDR3 DNA reads TGCGCCAGCAGCCCGGACGGCCGGAACACTGAAGCTTTCTTT.

This rearrangement joins TRBV18 to TRBJ1-1, with D unresolved. The CDR3 length is 13 residues. Trimming left V 0 bases short and J 2 bases short, with 4 bases between. Germline V gene lookup returns CDR1 KGHSH and CDR2 LQKENI. For the CDR3, the DNA is TGTGCCAGCTCACCACCGTTAAACACTGAAGCTTTCTTT. Its protein product is CASSPPLNTEAFF.

V gene TRBV24-1 combines with J gene TRBJ2-3; D tentatively reads TRBD1 or TRBD2 (5 bases each). The germline V gene has CDR1 KGHDR and CDR2 SFDVKD. The germline V and J ends were trimmed by 7 bases and 3 bases, with 16 bases remaining between them. The CDR3 has 15 residues. The CDR3 DNA reads as TGTGCCACCAGGCAGGGCAGCGGACGGACAGATACGCAGTATTTT. The encoded protein is CATRQGSGRTDTQYF.

This clonotype has a handful of counts. The chain carries TRBV30 and TRBJ1-5; D not resolved. The germline gives CDR1 GTSNPN, CDR2 SVGIG (reference sequence). This CDR3 has 14 residues. The V end was cut by 4 bases, the J end by 2 bases, with 12 bases between. The CDR3 DNA reads TGTGCCTGGAACAAGGGCGGGGGCAATCAGCCCCAGCATTTT. Translating gives CAWNKGGGNQPQHF. Variable domain in full (rest from reference TRBV30 and TRBJ1-5): SQTIHQWPATLVQPVGSPLSLECTVEGTSNPNLYWYRQAAGRGLQLLFYSVGIGQISSEVPQNLSASRPQDRQFILSSKKLLLSDSGFYLCAWNKGGGNQPQHFGDGTRLSIL.

J is TRBJ2-7 and V is TRBV18, with 7 nucleotides matching TRBD1. From germline, CDR1 is KGHSH and CDR2 LQKENI. V trimming: 4 bases; J trimming: 8 bases; junction bases outside the gene matches: 11. This CDR3 is 14 amino acids long. CDR3 protein: CASSLGTETGQQYF. The CDR3 nucleotides read TGTGCCAGCTCACTAGGGACAGAGACCGGCCAGCAGTACTTC.

This chain connects TRBV2 to TRBJ2-6; 9 bases map to TRBD1. The germline V gene has CDR1 SNHLY and CDR2 FYNNEI. The ends lost 4 bases at V and 0 bases at J; junction bases unmatched: 7. CDR3 size: 18 residues. The CDR3 reads CASSGRDRASSGANVLTF. The CDR3 coding sequence is TGTGCCAGCAGTGGCCGGGACAGGGCTTCCTCTGGGGCCAACGTCCTGACTTTC.

This chain joins TRBV12-3 or TRBV12-4 and TRBJ2-7, with 7 bases fitting TRBD1. The CDR3 is 14 amino acids. Unmatched junction bases numbered 4, after V lost 3 bases and J lost 2 bases. CDR3 DNA: TGTGCCAGCAGTTTCTCTACAGGGGCCTACGAGCAGTACTTC. Encoded protein: CASSFSTGAYEQYF.

This clonotype came up a few times. V is TRBV5-1 and J is TRBJ1-1, with 12 bases that match TRBD1. CDR3 size: 15 residues. The trim removed 5 bases at V and 4 bases at J, leaving 6 bases unmatched. Germline V gene data show CDR1 as SGHRS and CDR2 as YFSETQ. The CDR3 bases are TGCGCCAGCAGGGCCGGGACAGGGGGCCCCACTGAAGCTTTCTTT. Protein product: CASRAGTGGPTEAFF.